The sequence of this TCR beta chain was determined in a study of T-cell memory formation after mild COVID-19 (dated by TCRdb to about 2021). Turning to the overall study: TCR sequence clusters from the two donors were found to be largely donor specific. Two young, previously healthy adult volunteers, one female and one male, were included in the cohort. Longitudinal TCRalpha and TCRbeta repertoire sequencing tracked T-cell clones expanding and contracting after mild COVID-19 in a couple of donors.

Taken from cysteine to phenylalanine, the CDR3 has 16 residues. Only CDR3 DNA is held: 48 bases, read in frame from base 1. The junction shows trimming of 5 bases on V and 3 bases on J, plus 20 bases between the germline ends. PBMCs were isolated by Ficoll-Paque density gradient centrifugation. Instrument on record: Illumina NovaSeq 6000. TCRalpha and TCRbeta cDNA libraries were constructed by 5'RACE with constant-segment primers, with sample barcodes and unique molecular identifiers being introduced. Trizol reagent was used to extract RNA from every sample. The libraries were amplified in two PCR steps, and the second step added a second sample barcode and Illumina TruSeq adapters. Sequencing of the libraries was done on an Illumina NovaSeq, producing 2 x 150 bp paired-end reads. The study's own analysis went as follows. With migec v1.2.7, reads were demultiplexed and then collapsed into UMI-guided consensus sequences. With mixcr v2.1.11, UMI consensuses were aligned to TRA and TRB V and J templates and assembled into clonotypes. A clonotype was counted as expanded or contracted only when both edgeR and NoisET called the clonotype significant, with the noise models trained on biological replicates. For edgeR calls, the cutoffs were a false discovery rate-adjusted p below 0.01 and a log2 fold-change threshold of 1. As an exploratory analysis of dynamics, PCA with hierarchical clustering was applied to max-normalized trajectories of the 1000 most abundant clonotypes. Separately sequenced CD4+ and CD8+ repertoires were used to assign the CD4 or CD8 phenotype of responding clones. TCRdb reworked the public reads: Q25 trimming with fastp, MiXCR clone assembly, productive beta chains retained. When rows share a CDR3 protein, they turn into one entry using the most common DNA and genes. The V and J calls and clone size are TCRdb's, not the authors'. The sample contains hundreds of thousands of distinct CDR3 sequences, just over 20% of them found a single time. The ten most abundant clones make up around an eighth of the sample.

This clonotype was counted between two and nine times. This clone's antigen is unknown. No much larger clone exists at a distance of one base, and base qualities are not known. On the study overall, not on this receptor specifically: Contracting CD4+ clones were located mainly in the CM and EM memory subsets, whereas CD8+ clones were found to be enriched in EMRA. Some responding clones were detected in pre-infection memory, which suggested that pre-existing cross-reactive memory T cells had joined the SARS-CoV-2 response. Whether the second-wave clones peaking on day 37 were SARS-CoV-2 specific was not confirmed. Only two mild cases were covered in the study, and larger cohorts including severe cases with pre-infection samples were considered necessary. Clones that contracted from day 15 to 85 showed balanced CD4/CD8 phenotypes, whereas a second wave of clones that expanded from day 15 to 37 leaned towards CD4+.

Sequences were obtained from PBMCs or a T cell subset sorted from them (not recorded which). The V and J segments used are TRBV12-3 or TRBV12-4 and TRBJ2-7; possibly the D gene is TRBD1, per 6 matching bases. The sequence was collected from an adult woman who had mild COVID-19 (a few samples of this study predate the infection). The sample titles of this study are shuffled in the database, so cell type and time point are left out; the donor was told from shared clones. The nucleotide sequence reads as follows: TGTGCCAGCAGTCCCCCCGGTGGGGACACGATCTACGAGCAGTACTTC. Its protein product is CASSPPGGDTIYEQYF.